This is a list of T cell receptor beta chains from one sample in a study of cytomegalovirus exposure and HLA in healthy donors. Sequencing used immunoSEQ multiplex PCR; TCRdb keeps in-frame clones, though not all of them. There are approximately 180,000 clones in the sample; about 84% occur only once, and roughly 5% lies in the top ten. Sequenced material: PBMCs. Receptor source: a man younger than 35 in good health and CMV-seronegative. Both conserved end residues are part of each CDR3. Fields, in order: clone size, D gene, J gene, CDR3 length, V gene, CDR3 protein, CDR3 DNA. A D gene is named only where the DNA matches it firmly. Size is stated for part of the rows, as once, few or many counts, or as a class when the clone is expanded.

>-|TRBD1|TRBJ2-6|18|TRBV5-1
CASSQRDRAHTGANVLTF
TGCGCCAGCAGCCAAAGGGACAGGGCTCACACTGGGGCCAACGTCCTGACTTTC
>-|TRBD2|TRBJ2-1|15|TRBV28
CASSTGLVTWREQFF
TGTGCCAGCAGTACCGGACTAGTGACATGGCGTGAGCAGTTCTTC
>-|TRBD1|TRBJ2-7|15|TRBV28
CASRYGTGGSYEQYF
TGTGCCAGCAGATACGGGACAGGGGGATCGTACGAGCAGTACTTC
>once|TRBD2|TRBJ2-7|15|TRBV18
CASSPAAGARYEQYF
TGTGCCAGCTCACCGGCTGCGGGAGCTAGGTACGAGCAGTACTTC
>-|-|TRBJ1-5|15|TRBV7-2
CASSLGLQGSQPQHF
TGTGCCAGCAGCTTAGGGTTACAGGGAAGTCAGCCCCAGCATTTT
>-|-|TRBJ1-1|15|TRBV2
CASSEALHGGTEAFF
TGTGCCAGCAGTGAAGCGCTTCATGGGGGGACTGAAGCTTTCTTT
>-|-|TRBJ2-7|13|TRBV7-9
CSSSPGGSYEQYF
TGTTCCAGCAGCCCCGGAGGTTCCTACGAGCAGTACTTC
>-|-|TRBJ1-5|15|TRBV15
CATSRDGQYNQPQHF
TGTGCCACCAGCAGAGACGGACAGTATAATCAGCCCCAGCATTTT
>-|TRBD1|TRBJ2-7|13|TRBV27
CASSGQGSYEQYF
TGTGCCAGCTCGGGACAGGGTTCCTACGAGCAGTACTTC
>-|-|TRBJ2-1|18|TRBV15
CATRTGLSPSSSYNEQFF
TGTGCCACCAGAACGGGACTTTCGCCCTCGAGCTCCTACAATGAGCAGTTCTTC
>-|TRBD2|TRBJ2-7|15|TRBV14
CASSHTSGGSYEQYF
TGTGCCAGCAGCCATACTAGCGGGGGCTCCTACGAGCAGTACTTC
>once|-|TRBJ2-4|15|TRBV9
CASSSSDTPGGIQYF
TGTGCCAGCAGCTCTTCGGACACGCCCGGCGGCATTCAGTACTTC
>-|-|TRBJ2-7|12|TRBV27
CARKPGFYEQYF
TGTGCCAGAAAGCCAGGGTTCTACGAGCAGTACTTC
>-|-|TRBJ2-2|14|TRBV7-8
CASQLGGGTGELFF
TGTGCCAGCCAACTGGGAGGGGGCACCGGGGAGCTGTTTTTT
>-|-|TRBJ1-2|14|TRBV19
CASNPRTGVYGYTF
TGTGCCAGCAACCCAAGGACGGGGGTATATGGCTACACCTTC
>-|-|TRBJ2-7|14|TRBV28
CASALEDESYEQYF
TGTGCCAGCGCATTGGAGGACGAATCCTACGAGCAGTACTTC